This record concerns one T cell receptor (beta chain) sequence. The antigen is undetermined. These data come from a study of blood T cells in healthy people across ages. Findings of the study overall: A roughly linear fall in TCR beta diversity per million T cells was seen with increasing age.

The CDR3 consists of 16 residues. Germline values: CDR1 SEHNR, CDR2 FQNEAQ (reference sequence). Germline trimming cut 4 bases from V and 5 bases from J; bases unmatched to any gene: 7. The authors ran a second PCR of about 7 to 12 cycles using a sample-barcoded 5' primer and a J-beta primer mix. TCRdb analysed the 5' RACE reads with MiXCR anew, one entry per CDR3 protein. Among approximately 780,000 distinct CDR3 sequences listed, about a quarter were seen once. The sample was also reused in another study, on T cells of mothers and their children. That work adds: For each mother, over 9.5 million TCR beta CDR3 reads were obtained, and for each child, a few million.

Sequenced material: blood. V usage is TRBV7-9 and J usage is TRBJ2-5; TRBD2 matches 13 bases. The receptor was derived from a boy younger than 18 in good health. The CDR3 sequence: CASSSGLAGALETQYF. The CDR3 nucleotides read TGTGCCAGCAGCTCCGGACTAGCGGGAGCCTTGGAGACCCAGTACTTC.